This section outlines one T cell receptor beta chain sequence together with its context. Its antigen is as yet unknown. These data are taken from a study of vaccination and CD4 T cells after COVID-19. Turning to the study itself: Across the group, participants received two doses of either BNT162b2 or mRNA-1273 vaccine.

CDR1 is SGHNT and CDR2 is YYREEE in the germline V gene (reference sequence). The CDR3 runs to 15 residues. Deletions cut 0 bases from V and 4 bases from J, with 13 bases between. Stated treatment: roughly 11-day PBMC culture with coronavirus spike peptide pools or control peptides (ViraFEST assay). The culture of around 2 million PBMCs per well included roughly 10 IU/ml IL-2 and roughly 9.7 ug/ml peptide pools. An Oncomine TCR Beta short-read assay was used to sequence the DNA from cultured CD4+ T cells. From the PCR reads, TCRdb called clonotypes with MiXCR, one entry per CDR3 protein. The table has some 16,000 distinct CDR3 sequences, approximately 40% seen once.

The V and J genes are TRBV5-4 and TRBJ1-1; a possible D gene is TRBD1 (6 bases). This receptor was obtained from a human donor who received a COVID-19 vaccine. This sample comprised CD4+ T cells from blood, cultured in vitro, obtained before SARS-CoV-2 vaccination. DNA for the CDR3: TGTGCCAGCAGCTTGGGGTTACAGGGTCCCACTGAAGCTTTCTTT. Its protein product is CASSLGLQGPTEAFF.